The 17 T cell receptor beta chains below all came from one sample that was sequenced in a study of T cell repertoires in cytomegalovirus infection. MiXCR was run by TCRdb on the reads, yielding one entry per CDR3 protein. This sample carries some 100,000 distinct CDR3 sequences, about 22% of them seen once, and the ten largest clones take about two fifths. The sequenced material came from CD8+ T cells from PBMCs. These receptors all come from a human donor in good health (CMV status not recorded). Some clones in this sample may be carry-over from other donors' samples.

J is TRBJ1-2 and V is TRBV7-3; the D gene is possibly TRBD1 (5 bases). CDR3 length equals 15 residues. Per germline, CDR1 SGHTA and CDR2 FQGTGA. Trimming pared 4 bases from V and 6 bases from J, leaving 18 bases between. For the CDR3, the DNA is TGTGCCAGCAGCTCCGACCCCACTGGGACGGATGGCTACACCTTC. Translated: CASSSDPTGTDGYTF.

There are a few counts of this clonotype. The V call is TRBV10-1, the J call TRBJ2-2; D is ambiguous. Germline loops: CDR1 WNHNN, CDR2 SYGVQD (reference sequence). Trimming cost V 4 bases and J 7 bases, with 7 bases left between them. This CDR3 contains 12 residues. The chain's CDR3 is CASSGVNGELFF. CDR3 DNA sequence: TGCGCCAGCAGTGGTGTGAACGGGGAGCTGTTTTTT.

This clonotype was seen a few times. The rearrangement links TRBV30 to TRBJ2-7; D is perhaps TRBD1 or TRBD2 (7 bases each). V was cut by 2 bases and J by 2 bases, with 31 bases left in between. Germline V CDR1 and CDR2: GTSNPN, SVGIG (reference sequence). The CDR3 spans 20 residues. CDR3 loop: CAWSPLRGITRDRSPYEQYF. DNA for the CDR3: TGTGCCTGGAGTCCACTGCGGGGGATTACCCGGGACAGAAGCCCCTACGAGCAGTACTTC.

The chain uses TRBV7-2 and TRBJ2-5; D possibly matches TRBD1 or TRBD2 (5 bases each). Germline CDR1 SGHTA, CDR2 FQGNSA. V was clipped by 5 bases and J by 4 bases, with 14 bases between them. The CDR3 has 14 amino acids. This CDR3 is CASSPWDRRETQYF. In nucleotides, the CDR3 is TGTGCCAGCAGCCCTTGGGACCGTCGAGAGACCCAGTACTTC.

CDR3: CASSPPLYAAYGYTF. CDR3 DNA sequence: TGTGCCAGCAGCCCACCATTATACGCCGCCTATGGCTACACCTTC. The rearrangement links TRBV7-9 to TRBJ1-2; D ambiguous. Germline CDR1 reads SEHNR; CDR2 reads FQNEAQ (reference sequence). Trimming removed 5 bases from V and 4 bases from J, with 17 bases in between. The CDR3 loop spans 15 amino acids.

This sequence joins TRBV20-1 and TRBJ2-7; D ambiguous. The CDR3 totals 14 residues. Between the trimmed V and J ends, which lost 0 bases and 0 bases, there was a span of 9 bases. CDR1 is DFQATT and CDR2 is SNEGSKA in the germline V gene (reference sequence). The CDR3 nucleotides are TGCAGTGCTAGAGATCTGGGCAGCTCCTACGAGCAGTACTTC. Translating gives CSARDLGSSYEQYF.

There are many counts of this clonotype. DNA for the CDR3: TGTGCCAGCGGTGTAGCTACTAATGAAAAACTGTTTTTT. Protein sequence: CASGVATNEKLFF. The V call is TRBV7-6, the J call TRBJ1-4; the D is unclear. Germline V gene sequence: CDR1 SGHVS, CDR2 FNYEAQ. The CDR3 spans 13 residues. V gave up 8 bases and J gave up 2 bases, with 9 bases separating them.

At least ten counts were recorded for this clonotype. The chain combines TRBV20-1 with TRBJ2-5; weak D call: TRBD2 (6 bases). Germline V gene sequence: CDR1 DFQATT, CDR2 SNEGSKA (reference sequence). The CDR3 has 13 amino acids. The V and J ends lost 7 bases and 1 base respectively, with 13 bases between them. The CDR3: CSVGGGFQETQYF. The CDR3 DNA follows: TGCAGTGTGGGAGGAGGCTTCCAAGAGACCCAGTACTTC.

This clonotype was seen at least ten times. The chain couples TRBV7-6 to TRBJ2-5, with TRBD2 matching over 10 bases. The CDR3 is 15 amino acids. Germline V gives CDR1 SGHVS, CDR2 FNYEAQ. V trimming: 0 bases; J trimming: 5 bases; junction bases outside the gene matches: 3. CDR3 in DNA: TGTGCCAGCAGCTTAGCGATTAGCGGGGGGGAGACCCAGTACTTC. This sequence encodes CASSLAISGGETQYF.

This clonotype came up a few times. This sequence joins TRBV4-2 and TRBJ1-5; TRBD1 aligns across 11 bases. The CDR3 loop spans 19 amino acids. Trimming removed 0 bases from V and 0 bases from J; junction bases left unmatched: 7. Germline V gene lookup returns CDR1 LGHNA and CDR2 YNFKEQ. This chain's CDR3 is CASSQDVGTGGYSNQPQHF. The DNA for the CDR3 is TGTGCCAGCAGCCAAGATGTGGGGACAGGGGGATATAGCAATCAGCCCCAGCATTTT.

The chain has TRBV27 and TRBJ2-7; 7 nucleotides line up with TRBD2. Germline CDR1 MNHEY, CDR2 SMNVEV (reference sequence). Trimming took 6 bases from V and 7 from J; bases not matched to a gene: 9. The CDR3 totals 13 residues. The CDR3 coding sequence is TGTGCCAGCAGGGGGCCGGGAGGAGTGGAGCAGTACTTC. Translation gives CASRGPGGVEQYF.

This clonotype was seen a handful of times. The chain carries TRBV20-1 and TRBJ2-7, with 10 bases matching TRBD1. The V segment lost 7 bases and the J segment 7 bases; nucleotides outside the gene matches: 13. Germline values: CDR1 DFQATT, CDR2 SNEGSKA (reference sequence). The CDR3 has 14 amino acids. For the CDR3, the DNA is TGCAGTGTTCCCCCGGGACAGGGGCCTAGGGAGCAGTACTTC. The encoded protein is CSVPPGQGPREQYF.

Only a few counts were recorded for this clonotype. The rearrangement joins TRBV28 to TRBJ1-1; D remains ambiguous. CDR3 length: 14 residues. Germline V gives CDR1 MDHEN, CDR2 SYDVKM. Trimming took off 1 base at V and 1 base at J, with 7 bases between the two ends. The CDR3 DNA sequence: TGTGCCAGCAGTTTATTCCACGGGAACACTGAAGCTTTCTTT. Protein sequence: CASSLFHGNTEAFF.

The CDR3 sequence: CASSRTGEGGQETQYF. CDR3 nucleotides: TGTGCCAGCAGTCGGACAGGGGAAGGTGGGCAAGAGACCCAGTACTTC. The gene calls are TRBV6-8 and TRBJ2-5; 9 positions match TRBD1. The CDR3 is 16 amino acids. V was clipped by 5 bases and J by 2 bases; unmatched bases: 9. The germline CDR1 and CDR2 sequences are MNHGY and SAAAGT.

DNA for the CDR3: TGTGCCAGTGGTCCCAACTCAGGGGGCGGTGAAGAGACCCAGTACTTC. It yields the protein CASGPNSGGGEETQYF. The chain couples TRBV19 to TRBJ2-5, with 8 positions matching TRBD1. V was pared by 8 bases and J by 3 bases, with 14 bases of the junction left unmatched. The CDR3 has 16 residues. In germline, CDR1 is LNHDA, CDR2 SQIVND (reference sequence).

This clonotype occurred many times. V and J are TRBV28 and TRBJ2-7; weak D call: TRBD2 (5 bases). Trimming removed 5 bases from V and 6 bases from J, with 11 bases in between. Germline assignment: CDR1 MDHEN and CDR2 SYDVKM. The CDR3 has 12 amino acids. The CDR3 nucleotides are TGTGCCAGCAGTCCGCGGGTCCCCGAGCAGTACTTC. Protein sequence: CASSPRVPEQYF.

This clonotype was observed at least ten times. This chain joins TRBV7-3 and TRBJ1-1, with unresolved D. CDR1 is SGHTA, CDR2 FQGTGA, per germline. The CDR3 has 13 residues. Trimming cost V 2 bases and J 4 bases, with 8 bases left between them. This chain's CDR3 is CASSLSGATEAFF. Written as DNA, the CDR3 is TGTGCCAGCAGCTTATCCGGAGCCACTGAAGCTTTCTTT. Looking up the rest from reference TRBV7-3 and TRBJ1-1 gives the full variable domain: GAGVSQTPSNKVTEKGKYVELRCDPISGHTALYWYRQSLGQGPEFLIYFQGTGAADDSGLPNDRFFAVRPEGSVSTLKIQRTERGDSAVYLCASSLSGATEAFFGQGTRLTVV.